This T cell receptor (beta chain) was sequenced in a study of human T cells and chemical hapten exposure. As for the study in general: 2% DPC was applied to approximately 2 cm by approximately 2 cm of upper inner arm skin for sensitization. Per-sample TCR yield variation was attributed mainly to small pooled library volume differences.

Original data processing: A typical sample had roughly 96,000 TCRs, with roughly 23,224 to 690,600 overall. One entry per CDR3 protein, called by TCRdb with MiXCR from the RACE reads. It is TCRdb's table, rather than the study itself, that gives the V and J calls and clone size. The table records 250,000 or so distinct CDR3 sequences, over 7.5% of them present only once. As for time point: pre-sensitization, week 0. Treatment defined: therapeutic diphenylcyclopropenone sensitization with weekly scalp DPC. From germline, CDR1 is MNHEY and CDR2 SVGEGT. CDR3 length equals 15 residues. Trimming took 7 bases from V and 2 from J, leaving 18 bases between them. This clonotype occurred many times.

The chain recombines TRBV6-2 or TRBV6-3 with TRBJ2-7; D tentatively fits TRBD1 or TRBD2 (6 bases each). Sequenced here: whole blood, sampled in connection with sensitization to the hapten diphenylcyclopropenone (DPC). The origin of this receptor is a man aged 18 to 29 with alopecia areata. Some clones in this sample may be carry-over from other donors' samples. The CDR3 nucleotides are TGTGCCAGCATCACCCCCCGGGGGCCCACCTACGAGCAGTACTTC. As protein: CASITPRGPTYEQYF.